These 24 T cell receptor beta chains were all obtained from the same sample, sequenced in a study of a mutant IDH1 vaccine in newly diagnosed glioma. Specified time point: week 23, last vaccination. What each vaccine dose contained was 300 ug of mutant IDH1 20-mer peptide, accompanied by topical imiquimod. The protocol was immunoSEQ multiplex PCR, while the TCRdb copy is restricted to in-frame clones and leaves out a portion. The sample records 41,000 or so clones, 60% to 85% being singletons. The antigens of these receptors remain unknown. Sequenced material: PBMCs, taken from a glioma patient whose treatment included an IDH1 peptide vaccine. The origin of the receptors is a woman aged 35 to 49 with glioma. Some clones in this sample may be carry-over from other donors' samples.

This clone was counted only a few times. CDR3 in amino acids: CAISELGGDYGYTF. The CDR3 nucleotides are TGTGCCATCAGTGAGTTGGGGGGCGACTATGGCTACACCTTC. The rearrangement links TRBV10-3 to TRBJ1-2; D possibly corresponds to TRBD1 (6 bases). The CDR3 totals 14 residues. CDR1 ENHRY and CDR2 SYGVKD come from the germline V gene. V lost 1 base, J lost 3 bases, and 9 bases lay in between.

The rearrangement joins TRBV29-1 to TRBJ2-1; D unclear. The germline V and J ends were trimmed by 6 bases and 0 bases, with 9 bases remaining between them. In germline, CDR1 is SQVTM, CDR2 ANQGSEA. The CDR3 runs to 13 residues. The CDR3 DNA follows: TGCAGCGTAGGGCTTTACTCCTACAATGAGCAGTTCTTC. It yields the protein CSVGLYSYNEQFF.

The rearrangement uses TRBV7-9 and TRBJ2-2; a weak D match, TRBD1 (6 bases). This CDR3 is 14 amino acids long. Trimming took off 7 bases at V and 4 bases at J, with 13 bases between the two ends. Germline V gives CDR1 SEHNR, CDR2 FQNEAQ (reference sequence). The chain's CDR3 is CASIRTESTGELFF. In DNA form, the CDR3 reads TGTGCCAGCATCCGGACAGAGAGCACCGGGGAGCTGTTTTTT.

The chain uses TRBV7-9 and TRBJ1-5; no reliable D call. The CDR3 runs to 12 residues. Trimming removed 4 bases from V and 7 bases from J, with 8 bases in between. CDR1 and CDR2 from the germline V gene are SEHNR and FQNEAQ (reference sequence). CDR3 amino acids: CASSYPSQPQHF. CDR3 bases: TGTGCCAGCAGCTACCCGTCACAGCCCCAGCATTTT.

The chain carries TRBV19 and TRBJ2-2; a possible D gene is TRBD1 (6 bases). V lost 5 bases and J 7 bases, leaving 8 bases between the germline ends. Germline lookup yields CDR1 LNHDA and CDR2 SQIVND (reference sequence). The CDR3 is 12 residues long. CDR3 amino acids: CASSARGGELFF. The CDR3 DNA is TGTGCCAGTAGTGCCAGGGGCGGGGAGCTGTTTTTT. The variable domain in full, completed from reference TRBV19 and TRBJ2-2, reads DGGITQSPKYLFRKEGQNVTLSCEQNLNHDAMYWYRQDPGQGLRLIYYSQIVNDFQKGDIAEGYSVSREKKESFPLTVTSAQKNPTAFYLCASSARGGELFFGEGSRLTVL.

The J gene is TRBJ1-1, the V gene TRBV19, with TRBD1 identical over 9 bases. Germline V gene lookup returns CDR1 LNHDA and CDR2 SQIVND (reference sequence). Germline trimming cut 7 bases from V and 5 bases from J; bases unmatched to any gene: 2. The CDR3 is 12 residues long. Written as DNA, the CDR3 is TGTGCCAGTACACAGGGGGCGACTGAAGCTTTCTTT. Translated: CASTQGATEAFF.

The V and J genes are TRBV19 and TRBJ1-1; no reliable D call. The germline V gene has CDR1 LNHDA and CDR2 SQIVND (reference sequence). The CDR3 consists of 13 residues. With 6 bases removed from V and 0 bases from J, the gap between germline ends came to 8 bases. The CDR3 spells CASRSQVNTEAFF. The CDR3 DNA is TGTGCCAGTAGGTCCCAGGTGAACACTGAAGCTTTCTTT. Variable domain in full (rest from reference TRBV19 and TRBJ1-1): DGGITQSPKYLFRKEGQNVTLSCEQNLNHDAMYWYRQDPGQGLRLIYYSQIVNDFQKGDIAEGYSVSREKKESFPLTVTSAQKNPTAFYLCASRSQVNTEAFFGQGTRLTVV.

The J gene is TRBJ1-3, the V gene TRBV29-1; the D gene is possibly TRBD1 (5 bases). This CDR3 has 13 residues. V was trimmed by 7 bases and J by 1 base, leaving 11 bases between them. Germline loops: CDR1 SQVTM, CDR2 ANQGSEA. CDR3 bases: TGCAGCGCCTCAGACAGTTCTGGAAACACCATATATTTT. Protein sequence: CSASDSSGNTIYF.

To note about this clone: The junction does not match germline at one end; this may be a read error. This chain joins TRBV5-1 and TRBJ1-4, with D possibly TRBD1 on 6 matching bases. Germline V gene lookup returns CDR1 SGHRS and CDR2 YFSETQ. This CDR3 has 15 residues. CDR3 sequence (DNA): TGCGCCAGCAGCTTGGACCCAGGGGCTAAGGAAAAACTGTTTTTT. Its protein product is CASSLDPGAKEKLFF.

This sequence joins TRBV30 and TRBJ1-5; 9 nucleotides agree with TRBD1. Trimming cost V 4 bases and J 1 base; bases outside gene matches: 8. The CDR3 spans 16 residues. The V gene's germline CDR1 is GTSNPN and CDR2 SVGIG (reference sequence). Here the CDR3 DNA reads TGTGCCTGGACCGCCGGGACAGGGTACAGCAATCAGCCCCAGCATTTT. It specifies CAWTAGTGYSNQPQHF.

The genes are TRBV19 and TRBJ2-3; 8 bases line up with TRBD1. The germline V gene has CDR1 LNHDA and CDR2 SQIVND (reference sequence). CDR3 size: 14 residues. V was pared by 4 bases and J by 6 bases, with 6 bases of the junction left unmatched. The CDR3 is CASSKWDRRDTQYF. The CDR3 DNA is TGTGCCAGTAGTAAATGGGACAGGAGGGATACGCAGTATTTT. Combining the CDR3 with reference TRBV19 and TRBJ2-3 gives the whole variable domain DGGITQSPKYLFRKEGQNVTLSCEQNLNHDAMYWYRQDPGQGLRLIYYSQIVNDFQKGDIAEGYSVSREKKESFPLTVTSAQKNPTAFYLCASSKWDRRDTQYFGPGTRLTVL.

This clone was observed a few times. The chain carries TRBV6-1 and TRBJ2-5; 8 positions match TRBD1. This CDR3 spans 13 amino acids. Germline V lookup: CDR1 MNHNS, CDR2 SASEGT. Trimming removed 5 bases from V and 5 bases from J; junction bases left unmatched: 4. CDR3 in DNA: TGTGCCAGCAGTCTGGACAGGGCGGAGACCCAGTACTTC. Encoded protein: CASSLDRAETQYF.

CDR3 in amino acids: CASSVGLAGGWNEQFF. CDR3 bases: TGTGCCAGCAGCGTAGGGCTAGCGGGGGGGTGGAATGAGCAGTTCTTC. V and J are TRBV9 and TRBJ2-1; 12 nucleotides line up with TRBD2. V gave up 0 bases and J gave up 7 bases; unmatched junction bases: 5. The germline V gene encodes CDR1 SGDLS and CDR2 YYNGEE. This CDR3 comprises 16 residues.

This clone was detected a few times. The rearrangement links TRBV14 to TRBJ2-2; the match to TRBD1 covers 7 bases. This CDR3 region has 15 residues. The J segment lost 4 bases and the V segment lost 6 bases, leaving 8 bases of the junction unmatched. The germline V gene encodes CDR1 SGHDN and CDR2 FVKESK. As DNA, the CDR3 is TGTGCCAGCAGGTCCGGGACAGAAGTCACCGGGGAGCTGTTTTTT. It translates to CASRSGTEVTGELFF.

CDR3 amino acids: CASSLTGPYEQYF. CDR3 DNA sequence: TGTGCCAGCTCCTTAACGGGACCCTACGAGCAGTACTTC. This chain joins TRBV18 and TRBJ2-7, with D perhaps matching TRBD1 or TRBD2 (5 bases each). V lost 6 bases and J 2 bases, leaving 11 bases between the germline ends. This CDR3 is 13 amino acids long. From germline, CDR1 is KGHSH and CDR2 LQKENI.

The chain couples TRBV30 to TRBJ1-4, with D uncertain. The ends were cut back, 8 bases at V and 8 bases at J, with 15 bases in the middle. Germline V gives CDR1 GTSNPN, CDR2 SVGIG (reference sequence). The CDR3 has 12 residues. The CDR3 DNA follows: TGTGCCCGGACGACGGCCTCCGAAAAACTGTTTTTT. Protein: CARTTASEKLFF. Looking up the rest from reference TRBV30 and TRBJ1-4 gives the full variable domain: SQTIHQWPATLVQPVGSPLSLECTVEGTSNPNLYWYRQAAGRGLQLLFYSVGIGQISSEVPQNLSASRPQDRQFILSSKKLLLSDSGFYLCARTTASEKLFFGSGTQLSVL.

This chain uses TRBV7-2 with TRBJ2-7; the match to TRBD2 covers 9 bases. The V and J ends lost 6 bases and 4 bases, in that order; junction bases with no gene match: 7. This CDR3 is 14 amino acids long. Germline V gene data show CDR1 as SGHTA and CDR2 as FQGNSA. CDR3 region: CASSSSGVVYEQYF. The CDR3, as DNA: TGTGCCAGCAGTTCTAGCGGGGTAGTGTACGAGCAGTACTTC.

CDR3 nucleotides: TGTGCCAGCGGGACTAGCGGGAACACCGGGGAGCTGTTTTTT. Amino acid sequence: CASGTSGNTGELFF. The chain recombines TRBV6-1 with TRBJ2-2; 11 nucleotides agree with TRBD2. The CDR3 extends over 14 amino acids. With 8 bases clipped from V and 1 base from J, the junction kept 0 bases outside the gene matches. The germline V gene has CDR1 MNHNS and CDR2 SASEGT.

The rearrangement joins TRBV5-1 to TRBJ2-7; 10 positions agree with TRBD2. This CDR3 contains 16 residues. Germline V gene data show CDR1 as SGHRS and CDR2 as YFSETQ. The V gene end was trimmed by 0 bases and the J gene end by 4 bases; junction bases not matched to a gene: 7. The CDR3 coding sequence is TGCGCCAGCAGCTTGGCGGCTAGCGGGAGTACGTACGAGCAGTACTTC. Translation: CASSLAASGSTYEQYF.

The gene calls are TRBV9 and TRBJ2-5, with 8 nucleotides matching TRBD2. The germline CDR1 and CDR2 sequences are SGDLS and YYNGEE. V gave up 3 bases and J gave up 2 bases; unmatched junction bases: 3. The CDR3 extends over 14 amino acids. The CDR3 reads CASSDERGQETQYF. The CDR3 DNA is TGTGCCAGCAGCGATGAGCGGGGGCAAGAGACCCAGTACTTC. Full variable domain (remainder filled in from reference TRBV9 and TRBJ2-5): DSGVTQTPKHLITATGQRVTLRCSPRSGDLSVYWYQQSLDQGLQFLIQYYNGEERAKGNILERFSAQQFPDLHSELNLSSLELGDSALYFCASSDERGQETQYFGPGTRLLVL.

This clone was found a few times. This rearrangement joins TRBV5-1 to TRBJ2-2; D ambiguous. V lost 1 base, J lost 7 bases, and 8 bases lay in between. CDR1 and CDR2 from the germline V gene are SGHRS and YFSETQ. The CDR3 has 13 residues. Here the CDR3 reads CASSLWVDGELFF. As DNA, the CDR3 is TGCGCCAGCAGCTTGTGGGTTGACGGGGAGCTGTTTTTT.

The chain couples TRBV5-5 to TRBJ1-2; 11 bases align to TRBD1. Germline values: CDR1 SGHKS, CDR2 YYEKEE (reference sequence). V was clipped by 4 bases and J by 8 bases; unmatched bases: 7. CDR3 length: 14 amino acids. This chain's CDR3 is CASSLGQGVRGYTF. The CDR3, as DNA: TGTGCCAGCAGCCTGGGACAGGGGGTAAGGGGCTACACCTTC.

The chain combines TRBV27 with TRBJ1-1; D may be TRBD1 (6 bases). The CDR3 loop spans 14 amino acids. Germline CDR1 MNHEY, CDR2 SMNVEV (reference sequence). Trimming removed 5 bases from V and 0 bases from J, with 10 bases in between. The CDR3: CASSVRQVNTEAFF. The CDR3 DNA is TGTGCCAGCAGTGTAAGACAGGTGAACACTGAAGCTTTCTTT.

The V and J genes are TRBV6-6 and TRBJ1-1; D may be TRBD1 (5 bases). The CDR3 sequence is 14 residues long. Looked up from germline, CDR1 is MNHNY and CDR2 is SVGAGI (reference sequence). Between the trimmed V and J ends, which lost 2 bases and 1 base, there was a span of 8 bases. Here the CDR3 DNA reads TGTGCCAGCAGTTACAGGCAGGGGAACACTGAAGCTTTCTTT. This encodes CASSYRQGNTEAFF.